Listed below are T cell receptor beta chains from one sample, sequenced in a study of CD8+ T cells in alopecia areata. Measured with immunoSEQ multiplex PCR; TCRdb has only the in-frame clones, and not every one. The sample has over 150,000 clones; around three fifths are singletons. Sample: CD8+ T cells sorted from blood, taken at week 24, from a patient treated with tofacitinib. The receptors here all came from a human donor with alopecia areata. The CDR3 runs from the conserved cysteine through the conserved F or W. D genes are given only for firm matches. Where a row states a size, it is once, few, many or the class of an expanded clone; other rows omit it.

J gene | V gene | D gene | clone size | CDR3 protein | CDR3 DNA
TRBJ2-5 | TRBV30 | - | once | CAWSLGETQYF | TGTGCCTGGAGCCTCGGGGAGACCCAGTACTTC
TRBJ1-5 | TRBV5-1 | TRBD1 | - | CASSLGRGRGFNQPQHF | TGCGCCAGCAGCTTGGGCAGGGGGCGGGGGTTCAATCAGCCCCAGCATTTT
TRBJ2-7 | TRBV19 | TRBD1 | - | CASSMAGQGYEQYF | TGTGCCAGTAGTATGGCGGGACAGGGGTACGAGCAGTACTTC
TRBJ2-3 | TRBV5-6 | - | - | CASSSGTTDTQYF | TGTGCCAGCAGCTCCGGGACAACCGATACGCAGTATTTT
TRBJ2-1 | TRBV9 | - | - | CASSVDTRGQFF | TGTGCCAGCAGCGTAGACACTAGGGGGCAGTTCTTC
TRBJ1-1 | TRBV12-5 | - | - | CASGDTEAFF | TGTGCTAGTGGAGACACTGAAGCTTTCTTT
TRBJ1-1 | TRBV5-1 | TRBD1 | few | CASSWQGAGTEAFF | TGCGCCAGCAGCTGGCAGGGGGCGGGCACTGAAGCTTTCTTT
TRBJ2-3 | TRBV29-1 | TRBD2 | - | CSACPSGGVYDTQYF | TGCAGCGCCTGCCCTAGCGGGGGGGTTTATGATACGCAGTATTTT
TRBJ2-2 | TRBV9 | - | - | CASSLRGTQNTGELFF | TGTGCCAGCAGCCTACGAGGGACACAGAACACCGGGGAGCTGTTTTTT
TRBJ2-7 | TRBV5-1 | - | - | CASYGDNSYEQYF | TGCGCCAGCTATGGGGACAACTCCTACGAGCAGTACTTC